This entry lists 26 T cell receptor beta chains sequenced from one sample in a study of cytomegalovirus exposure and HLA in healthy donors. Repertoires were generated with immunoSEQ multiplex PCR, while TCRdb's copy carries only in-frame clones and drops some. This table has about 400,000 clones, 80% to 90% appearing once. The sequencing input was PBMCs. Source of these receptors: a woman younger than 30 in good health and CMV-seronegative.

V gene TRBV13 combines with J gene TRBJ1-1; 7 nucleotides line up with TRBD1. CDR3 length equals 11 residues. Germline loops: CDR1 PRHDT, CDR2 FYEKMQ (reference sequence). V shed 4 bases, J shed 11 bases, and the junction held 4 bases outside the gene matches. The CDR3: CASSSDRRAFF. The CDR3 bases are TGTGCCAGCAGCTCGGACAGGAGGGCTTTCTTT.

This sequence joins TRBV19 and TRBJ2-7; a possible D gene is TRBD2 (6 bases). V gave up 10 bases and J gave up 7 bases, with 23 bases separating them. Germline assignment: CDR1 LNHDA and CDR2 SQIVND (reference sequence). The CDR3 is 14 amino acids. The CDR3 DNA follows: TGTGCCACCGCAGCAGGGACTCAAGGAGTTGAGCAGTACTTC. Amino acid sequence: CATAAGTQGVEQYF.

Concerning this clone: Other DNA sequences in the sample encode the same CDR3. The rearrangement joins TRBV2 to TRBJ2-5; possible D gene TRBD1, 6 bases. Germline V CDR1 and CDR2: SNHLY, FYNNEI. The V gene lost 5 bases and the J gene lost 2 bases, with 15 bases spanning the gap. The CDR3 covers 15 residues. The CDR3 coding sequence is TGTGCCAGCAGTTCCCTTTTGGGGACACAAGAGACCCAGTACTTC. It yields the protein CASSSLLGTQETQYF.

This chain connects TRBV28 to TRBJ2-7; possible D gene TRBD2, 5 bases. Trimming shortened V by 10 bases and J by 4 bases, and 17 bases separated the two germline ends. The CDR3 consists of 13 residues. Germline V lookup: CDR1 MDHEN, CDR2 SYDVKM. CDR3 amino acids: CATREGGGYEQYF. Here the CDR3 DNA reads TGTGCCACCAGAGAAGGAGGCGGATACGAGCAGTACTTC.

The J gene is TRBJ1-5, the V gene TRBV2; D call uncertain. Per germline, CDR1 SNHLY and CDR2 FYNNEI. This CDR3 contains 15 residues. The ends were cut back, 2 bases at V and 6 bases at J, with 14 bases in the middle. This chain's CDR3 is CASSELAPGGQPQHF. As DNA, the CDR3 is TGTGCCAGCAGTGAACTGGCGCCCGGCGGTCAGCCCCAGCATTTT.

The J gene is TRBJ1-4, the V gene TRBV18, with D perhaps TRBD1 (5 bases). Germline V CDR1 and CDR2: KGHSH, LQKENI. Trimming removed 1 base at V and 8 bases at J, with 11 bases between. The CDR3 runs to 14 residues. The CDR3 sequence is CASSPQGRHEKLFF. CDR3 DNA: TGTGCCAGCTCACCACAGGGGAGGCACGAAAAACTGTTTTTT. The whole variable domain, remainder taken from reference TRBV18 and TRBJ1-4, is NAGVMQNPRHLVRRRGQEARLRCSPMKGHSHVYWYRQLPEEGLKFMVYLQKENIIDESGMPKERFSAEFPKEGPSILRIQQVVRGDSAAYFCASSPQGRHEKLFFGSGTQLSVL.

The chain combines TRBV27 with TRBJ1-5; D gene unclear. Trimming left V 3 bases short and J 4 bases short, with 7 bases between. Germline V gene data show CDR1 as MNHEY and CDR2 as SMNVEV (reference sequence). The CDR3 is 13 residues long. The CDR3 here is CASSFRVNQPQHF. In nucleotides, the CDR3 is TGTGCCAGCAGTTTTCGGGTAAATCAGCCCCAGCATTTT.

This chain connects TRBV30 to TRBJ1-2; TRBD1 agrees at 9 bases. Germline V gene sequence: CDR1 GTSNPN, CDR2 SVGIG (reference sequence). After removal of 4 bases from V and 1 base from J, the junction contained 13 bases not matched to a gene. The CDR3 is made up of 17 amino acids. CDR3 in amino acids: CAWTLRGTGPFNYGYTF. Written as DNA, the CDR3 is TGTGCCTGGACCTTAAGGGGGACAGGGCCTTTTAACTATGGCTACACCTTC.

This clone was detected a few times. The V and J genes are TRBV28 and TRBJ2-1; TRBD2 matches at 13 bases. The CDR3 is 17 residues long. V lost 6 bases, J lost 8 bases, and 13 bases stayed unmatched. Germline lookup yields CDR1 MDHEN and CDR2 SYDVKM. CDR3 loop: CASSGNPGLAGMDEQFF. Written as DNA, the CDR3 is TGTGCCAGCAGCGGAAACCCGGGACTAGCGGGAATGGATGAGCAGTTCTTC.

This chain connects TRBV15 to TRBJ1-3; D gene ambiguous. Trimming shortened V by 0 bases and J by 0 bases, and 9 bases separated the two germline ends. This CDR3 contains 16 residues. In germline, CDR1 is LNHNV, CDR2 YYDKDF (reference sequence). CDR3 amino acids: CATSRDSWSSGNTIYF. The CDR3 DNA follows: TGTGCCACCAGCAGAGATAGTTGGAGCTCTGGAAACACCATATATTTT. Full variable domain (outside the CDR3, taken from reference TRBV15 and TRBJ1-3): DAMVIQNPRYQVTQFGKPVTLSCSQTLNHNVMYWYQQKSSQAPKLLFHYYDKDFNNEADTPDNFQSRRPNTSFCFLDIRSPGLGDTAMYLCATSRDSWSSGNTIYFGEGSWLTVV.

In its sample, this clone was seen once. The gene calls are TRBV6-5 and TRBJ1-5; D uncertain. Germline lookup yields CDR1 MNHEY and CDR2 SVGAGI. V lost 0 bases and J lost 7, with 13 bases in between. This CDR3 spans 15 amino acids. For the CDR3, the DNA is TGTGCCAGCAGTTACTCGGGCAACTCCATCCAGCCCCAGCATTTT. Encoded protein: CASSYSGNSIQPQHF.

The chain couples TRBV28 to TRBJ2-1, with D hard to call. Trimming pared 2 bases from V and 8 bases from J, leaving 7 bases between. CDR3 length: 12 amino acids. CDR1 is MDHEN and CDR2 is SYDVKM in the germline V gene. The CDR3 loop is CASSLRRDEQFF. CDR3 coding DNA: TGTGCCAGCAGTTTAAGACGGGATGAGCAGTTCTTC.

The CDR3 spells CASTRLGRGKGDGYTF. The CDR3 coding sequence is TGTGCCTCGACCCGACTCGGGCGAGGTAAAGGGGATGGCTACACCTTC. This chain joins TRBV30 and TRBJ1-2; D is possibly TRBD1 (5 bases). Germline V gene data show CDR1 as GTSNPN and CDR2 as SVGIG (reference sequence). This CDR3 spans 16 amino acids. The germline V and J ends were trimmed by 7 bases and 6 bases, with 27 bases remaining between them.

The chain links TRBV2 to TRBJ2-1; 7 bases line up with TRBD1. V lost 9 bases and J lost 6; bases outside the gene matches: 11. CDR1 SNHLY and CDR2 FYNNEI come from the germline V gene. The CDR3 consists of 14 residues. CDR3 coding DNA: TGTGCCAGGACGGGACAAGGGGGCCTCAATGAGCAGTTCTTC. This encodes CARTGQGGLNEQFF.

The gene calls are TRBV6-5 and TRBJ2-1; TRBD2 matches at 9 bases. In germline, CDR1 is MNHEY, CDR2 SVGAGI. There are 14 residues in the CDR3. J was trimmed by 8 bases and V by 6 bases; bases with no gene match: 8. The CDR3 nucleotides are TGTGCCAGCAGCAAGCGGGGGGATGTGGATGAGCAGTTCTTC. It codes for CASSKRGDVDEQFF.

This chain connects TRBV19 to TRBJ1-2; D ambiguous. V lost 7 bases to trimming and J lost 2 bases, with 11 bases between them. Germline assignment: CDR1 LNHDA and CDR2 SQIVND (reference sequence). This CDR3 comprises 13 residues. Here the CDR3 reads CASTGFVNYGYTF. The CDR3 nucleotides read TGTGCCAGTACCGGGTTTGTGAACTATGGCTACACCTTC.

The J gene is TRBJ1-4, the V gene TRBV5-4; 12 bases are shared with TRBD1. V shed 4 bases and J 7 bases; nucleotides not matched to a gene: 5. The germline V gene has CDR1 SGHNT and CDR2 YYREEE (reference sequence). The CDR3 extends over 15 amino acids. This CDR3 is CASSDRDRGLEKLFF. CDR3 nucleotide sequence: TGTGCCAGCAGCGACCGGGACAGGGGGCTTGAAAAACTGTTTTTT.

This sequence joins TRBV28 and TRBJ2-2, with 10 bases identical to TRBD2. The CDR3 spans 16 residues. Germline lookup yields CDR1 MDHEN and CDR2 SYDVKM. V was clipped by 6 bases and J by 1 base; unmatched bases: 5. The CDR3 spells CASSLRTSGNTGELFF. Here the CDR3 DNA reads TGTGCCAGCAGCCTTCGGACTAGCGGGAACACCGGGGAGCTGTTTTTT.

The chain employs TRBV19 and TRBJ1-6; a weak D match, TRBD1 (5 bases). The germline V gene has CDR1 LNHDA and CDR2 SQIVND (reference sequence). V lost 5 bases, J lost 6 bases, and 11 bases lay in between. CDR3 length: 14 residues. The CDR3 sequence is CASSFQGRNSPLHF. The CDR3 nucleotides are TGTGCCAGTAGTTTCCAGGGCCGTAATTCACCCCTCCACTTT.

The chain combines TRBV28 with TRBJ1-1; TRBD1 might be the D (6 bases). The CDR3 runs to 13 residues. CDR1 and CDR2 from the germline V gene are MDHEN and SYDVKM. V lost 7 bases, J lost 5 bases, and 14 bases lay in between. The CDR3 DNA follows: TGTGCCAGCAATAGGGGGGGCAGTACTGAAGCTTTCTTT. This encodes CASNRGGSTEAFF.

This rearrangement joins TRBV6-5 to TRBJ1-6; D is ambiguous. V lost 2 bases and J 4 bases, leaving 9 bases between the germline ends. The CDR3 spans 15 residues. Germline assignment: CDR1 MNHEY and CDR2 SVGAGI. The CDR3 here is CASSYGVRYNSPLHF. As DNA, the CDR3 is TGTGCCAGCAGTTACGGAGTCCGATATAATTCACCCCTCCACTTT.

This chain links TRBV5-1 with TRBJ2-3; D remains ambiguous. CDR1 and CDR2 (germline): SGHRS, YFSETQ. The CDR3 sequence is 12 residues long. V shed 2 bases and J shed 2 bases, with 3 bases lying between them. The CDR3 sequence is CASSFNTDTQYF. The CDR3 nucleotides are TGCGCCAGCAGCTTCAACACAGATACGCAGTATTTT. The full variable domain, rest sourced from reference TRBV5-1 and TRBJ2-3, is KAGVTQTPRYLIKTRGQQVTLSCSPISGHRSVSWYQQTPGQGLQFLFEYFSETQRNKGNFPGRFSGRQFSNSRSEMNVSTLELGDSALYLCASSFNTDTQYFGPGTRLTVL.

The rearrangement joins TRBV27 to TRBJ1-5; D remains unclear. V was pared by 0 bases and J by 3 bases, with 15 bases between. The CDR3 totals 17 residues. Germline CDR1 and CDR2: MNHEY and SMNVEV (reference sequence). The CDR3 DNA reads as TGTGCCAGCAGTTTATCGATCGGGGAATTGAACAATCAGCCCCAGCATTTT. It specifies CASSLSIGELNNQPQHF.

This chain connects TRBV7-8 to TRBJ1-4; D may be TRBD1 (6 bases). The V end was cut by 0 bases, the J end by 13 bases, with 24 bases between. Looked up from germline, CDR1 is SGHVS and CDR2 is FQNEAQ. The CDR3 has 17 amino acids. The CDR3: CASSLALIGGRTFGLFF. DNA of the CDR3: TGTGCCAGCAGCTTAGCGTTAATCGGGGGGCGCACATTTGGACTGTTTTTT.

V gene TRBV4-1 combines with J gene TRBJ2-1, with 7 bases fitting TRBD2. This CDR3 contains 16 residues. The germline CDR1 and CDR2 sequences are MGHRA and YSYEKL. The ends lost 1 base at V and 5 bases at J; junction bases unmatched: 8. This CDR3 is CASSQGEGRFNNEQFF. The CDR3 DNA is TGCGCCAGCAGCCAAGGGGAGGGCCGTTTTAACAATGAGCAGTTCTTC.

The chain recombines TRBV5-5 with TRBJ2-1, with 8 positions matching TRBD2. Trimming cost V 1 base and J 9 bases; bases outside gene matches: 6. Germline assignment: CDR1 SGHKS and CDR2 YYEKEE (reference sequence). The CDR3 runs to 14 residues. CDR3 residues: CASSLRLAGPEQFF. The DNA for the CDR3 is TGTGCCAGCAGCTTGAGGCTAGCGGGTCCTGAGCAGTTCTTC. The full variable domain, rest sourced from reference TRBV5-5 and TRBJ2-1, is DAGVTQSPTHLIKTRGQQVTLRCSPISGHKSVSWYQQVLGQGPQFIFQYYEKEERGRGNFPDRFSARQFPNYSSELNVNALLLGDSALYLCASSLRLAGPEQFFGPGTRLTVL.